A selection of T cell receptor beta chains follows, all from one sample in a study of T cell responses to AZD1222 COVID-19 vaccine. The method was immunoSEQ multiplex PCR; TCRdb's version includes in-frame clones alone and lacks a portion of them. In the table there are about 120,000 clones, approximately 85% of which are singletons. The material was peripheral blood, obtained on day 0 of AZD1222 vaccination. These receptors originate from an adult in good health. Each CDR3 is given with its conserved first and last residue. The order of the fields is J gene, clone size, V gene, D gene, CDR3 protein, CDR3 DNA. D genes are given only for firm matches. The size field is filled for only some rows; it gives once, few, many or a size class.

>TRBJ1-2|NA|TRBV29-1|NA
CSVEFRGYGGYTF
TGCAGCGTTGAATTCCGGGGCTATGGTGGCTACACCTTC
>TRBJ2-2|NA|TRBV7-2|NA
CASSLTPAQLFF
TGTGCCAGCAGCTTAACACCGGCCCAGCTGTTTTTT
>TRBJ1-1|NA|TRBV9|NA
CASSVAPSMVNTEAFF
TGTGCCAGCAGCGTAGCACCGAGCATGGTGAACACTGAAGCTTTCTTT
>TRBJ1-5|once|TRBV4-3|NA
CASSQEYKLMGRGFYSNQPQHF
TGCGCCAGCAGCCAAGAATATAAATTAATGGGCAGAGGATTTTATAGCAATCAGCCCCAGCATTTT
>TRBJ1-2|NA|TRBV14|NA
CASSPWLQGGYTF
TGTGCCAGCAGCCCCTGGCTCCAGGGGGGCTACACCTTC
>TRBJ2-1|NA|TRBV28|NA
CASSTQGKGNEQFF
TGTGCCAGCAGTACCCAGGGTAAAGGAAATGAGCAGTTCTTC
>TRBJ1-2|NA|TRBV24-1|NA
CATSGGTNYGYTF
TGTGCCACCAGTGGGGGGACTAACTATGGCTACACCTTC
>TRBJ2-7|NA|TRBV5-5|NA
CASSFGQPYEQYF
TGTGCCAGCAGCTTCGGACAGCCCTACGAGCAGTACTTC
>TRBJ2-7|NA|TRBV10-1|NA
CASSGVRDSYSYEQYF
TGCGCCAGCAGTGGAGTCCGGGACTCCTACTCCTACGAGCAGTACTTC
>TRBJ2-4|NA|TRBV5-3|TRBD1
CARRIQGANLQNIQYF
TGTGCCAGAAGGATTCAGGGGGCGAATTTACAAAACATTCAGTACTTC
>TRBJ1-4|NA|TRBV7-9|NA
CASSFHGADEKLFF
TGTGCCAGCAGCTTTCACGGAGCGGATGAAAAACTGTTTTTT
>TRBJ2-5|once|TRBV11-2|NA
CASSYVRETQYF
TGTGCCAGCAGCTATGTGAGGGAGACCCAGTACTTC
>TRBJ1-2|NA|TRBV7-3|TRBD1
CASGRQGIAGNYGYTF
TGTGCCAGCGGCAGACAGGGGATTGCCGGAAACTATGGCTACACCTTC
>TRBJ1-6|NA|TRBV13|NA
CASSFKQGSSYNSPLHF
TGTGCCAGCAGCTTCAAACAGGGAAGCTCCTATAATTCACCCCTCCACTTT
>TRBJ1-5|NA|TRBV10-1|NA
CASSEGCQPQHF
TGCGCCAGCAGTGAGGGGTGTCAGCCCCAGCATTTT
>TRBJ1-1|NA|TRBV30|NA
CAWSLRLVNTEAFF
TGTGCCTGGAGTCTACGACTTGTGAACACTGAAGCTTTCTTT
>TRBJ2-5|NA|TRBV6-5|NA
CASSYNRVRETQYF
TGTGCCAGCAGTTACAACCGGGTACGAGAGACCCAGTACTTC
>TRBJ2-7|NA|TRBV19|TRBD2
CASSAPFGGALDEQYF
TGTGCCAGTAGTGCCCCCTTCGGGGGGGCGCTCGACGAGCAGTACTTC
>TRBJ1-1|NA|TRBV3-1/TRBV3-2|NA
CASSQGHMNTEAFF
TGTGCCAGCAGCCAAGGGCACATGAACACTGAAGCTTTCTTT
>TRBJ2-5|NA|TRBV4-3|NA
CASSQGVSEVETQYF
TGCGCCAGCAGCCAAGGGGTTAGTGAGGTGGAGACCCAGTACTTC
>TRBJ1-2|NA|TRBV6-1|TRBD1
CASSEQQGYGYTF
TGTGCCAGCAGTGAACAACAGGGGTATGGCTACACCTTC
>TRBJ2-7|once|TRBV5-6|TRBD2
CASSLGSGGADEQYF
TGTGCCAGCAGCTTGGGTAGCGGGGGGGCCGACGAGCAGTACTTC
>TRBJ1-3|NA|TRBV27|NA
CASSPWDNRNTIYF
TGTGCCAGCAGTCCCTGGGACAACCGAAACACCATATATTTT
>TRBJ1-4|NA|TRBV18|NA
CASSLTRGEKLFF
TGTGCCAGCTCACTCACGAGAGGGGAAAAACTGTTTTTT
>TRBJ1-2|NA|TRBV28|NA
CASSRGDGYGYTF
TGTGCCAGCAGTCGGGGTGACGGGTATGGCTACACCTTC
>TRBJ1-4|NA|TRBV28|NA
CASSTRQTTNEKLFF
TGTGCCAGCAGTACAAGACAGACAACTAATGAAAAACTGTTTTTT
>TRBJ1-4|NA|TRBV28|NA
CASSLTGSSQEKLFF
TGTGCCAGCAGTTTAACAGGATCGAGTCAGGAAAAACTGTTTTTT
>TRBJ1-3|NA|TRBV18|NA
CASSPRLTGSGNTIYF
TGTGCCAGCTCACCGAGACTGACAGGCTCTGGAAACACCATATATTTT